This TCR beta chain is drawn from a study of human T cells and chemical hapten exposure. Study-wide context: While the approximately 25-week study was under way, patients received diphenylcyclopropenone on the scalp every week.

The time point is: patch test 3, about 24 weeks after DPC sensitization. Indicated treatment: therapeutic diphenylcyclopropenone sensitization with weekly scalp DPC. Blood draws preceded each patch test application. TCRdb passed the RACE reads through MiXCR, listing each CDR3 protein once. The table includes 50,000 or so distinct CDR3 sequences, more than 9.5% detected once. This CDR3 comprises 14 residues. The V gene lost 7 bases and the J gene lost 7 bases, with 14 bases spanning the gap. CDR1 and CDR2 from the germline V gene are SNHLY and FYNNEI. The V and J genes are TRBV2 and TRBJ1-6; D may be TRBD1 (5 bases). The TCR was taken from a woman aged 40 to 50 with alopecia areata. Some clones in this sample may be carry-over from other donors' samples. This specimen consisted of whole blood, obtained in connection with sensitization to the hapten diphenylcyclopropenone (DPC). This CDR3 is CASILGAVNSPLHF. CDR3 nucleotide sequence: TGTGCCAGCATTCTCGGGGCGGTGAATTCACCCCTCCACTTT.